This TCR beta chain was sequenced during a study of molecular identifiers for immune sequencing clone quantification. CDR3 size: 16 residues. V lost 4 bases and J lost 5; bases outside the gene matches: 10. The germline gives CDR1 SGHNT, CDR2 YYREEE (reference sequence). TCRdb re-analysed the PCR reads in MiXCR, keeping a single row per CDR3 protein. The sample shows fewer than 100,000 distinct CDR3 sequences, roughly 21% of them seen only once. Based on a CD8+CD4-CCR7+CD45RA+ profile, naive CD8 T cells were sorted. The receptor was isolated from a human donor in good health. Some libraries in this study had Jurkat cell RNA spiked in. The chain joins TRBV5-4 to TRBJ2-1; 9 bases are shared with TRBD1. Sample: naive CD8+ T cells from blood, with Jurkat cell RNA spiked in. Indicated subset: FACS-sorted CD8+CD4-CCR7+CD45RA+ naive T cells. The CDR3 here is CASSLTGTGKHNEQFF. CDR3 in DNA: TGTGCCAGCAGCCTTACCGGGACAGGGAAACACAATGAGCAGTTCTTC. Combining the CDR3 with reference TRBV5-4 and TRBJ2-1 gives the whole variable domain ETGVTQSPTHLIKTRGQQVTLRCSSQSGHNTVSWYQQALGQGPQFIFQYYREEENGRGNFPPRFSGLQFPNYSSELNVNALELDDSALYLCASSLTGTGKHNEQFFGPGTRLTVL.